Included here is one TCR beta chain sequence, with context. With 4 bases clipped from V and 2 bases from J, the junction kept 7 bases outside the gene matches. The CDR3 runs to 16 residues. CDR1 is SGHTA, CDR2 FQGTGA, per germline. These data belong to a study of blood T cell repertoires in COVID-19. Study-level information: COVID-19 samples collected from the United States, Italy and Spain covered acute and convalescent phases. T cells, B-cell-depleted T cells, or PBMCs supplied cDNA or gDNA.

Per the original data handling: Amplification of reference gene primers was used by the study to estimate nucleated cell counts. The assay was immunoSEQ multiplex PCR, and TCRdb's table has in-frame clones only and misses some. D and trimming were read from the DNA, whereas the V and J calls and clone size are those reported in that table. The sample comprises roughly 13,000 clones, less than 85% of which are singletons, and 15% to 20% rests with the top ten. This clonotype originated in a man between 40 and 49 years old with active or convalescent COVID-19. The V and J genes are TRBV7-3 and TRBJ2-1; 8 nucleotides agree with TRBD2. The sequenced sample was peripheral blood. This CDR3 reads CASSSIAGSTYNEQFF. Here the CDR3 DNA reads TGTGCCAGCAGCTCCATAGCGGGGTCGACCTACAATGAGCAGTTCTTC. Full variable domain (remainder filled in from reference TRBV7-3 and TRBJ2-1): GAGVSQTPSNKVTEKGKYVELRCDPISGHTALYWYRQSLGQGPEFLIYFQGTGAADDSGLPNDRFFAVRPEGSVSTLKIQRTERGDSAVYLCASSSIAGSTYNEQFFGPGTRLTVL.